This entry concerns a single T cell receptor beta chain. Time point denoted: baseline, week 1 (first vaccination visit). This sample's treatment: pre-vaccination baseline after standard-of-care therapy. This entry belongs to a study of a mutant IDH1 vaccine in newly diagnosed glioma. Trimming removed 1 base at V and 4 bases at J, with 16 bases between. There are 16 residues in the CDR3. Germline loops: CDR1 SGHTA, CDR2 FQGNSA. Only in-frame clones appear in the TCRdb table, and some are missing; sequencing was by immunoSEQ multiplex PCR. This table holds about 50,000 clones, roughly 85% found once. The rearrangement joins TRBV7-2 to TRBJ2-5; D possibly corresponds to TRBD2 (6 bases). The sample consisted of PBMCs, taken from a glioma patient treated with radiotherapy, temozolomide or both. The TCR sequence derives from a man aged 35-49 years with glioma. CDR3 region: CASSLVGGPSGETQYF. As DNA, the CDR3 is TGTGCCAGCAGCTTAGTGGGGGGTCCGTCGGGAGAGACCCAGTACTTC.